This entry lists 32 T cell receptor beta chains sequenced from one sample in a study of cytomegalovirus exposure and HLA in healthy donors. Primers included in the PCR were 60 Vbeta and 13 Jbeta primers. Data came from immunoSEQ multiplex PCR; TCRdb stores just in-frame clones and leaves some out. The sample yields fewer than 250,000 clones, roughly 75% seen once. The source material was PBMCs. These receptors were obtained from a woman in her twenties or thirties in good health and CMV-seronegative.

This chain uses TRBV7-9 with TRBJ1-2, with D perhaps matching TRBD1 (6 bases). Trimming cost V 2 bases and J 5 bases, with 9 bases left between them. The CDR3 covers 13 residues. From germline, CDR1 is SEHNR and CDR2 FQNEAQ (reference sequence). CDR3 in amino acids: CASSLPGDYGYTF. The CDR3 coding sequence is TGTGCCAGCAGCTTACCAGGGGATTATGGCTACACCTTC. The entire variable domain, with the rest obtained from reference TRBV7-9 and TRBJ1-2, is as follows: DTGVSQNPRHKITKRGQNVTFRCDPISEHNRLYWYRQTLGQGPEFLTYFQNEAQLEKSRLLSDRFSAERPKGSFSTLEIQRTEQGDSAMYLCASSLPGDYGYTFGSGTRLTVV.

This chain links TRBV5-1 with TRBJ2-3; TRBD2 matches at 11 bases. V lost 2 bases to trimming and J lost 0 bases; unmatched junction nucleotides: 2. This CDR3 region has 16 residues. Germline assignment: CDR1 SGHRS and CDR2 YFSETQ. The CDR3 DNA reads TGCGCCAGCAGCTTACCTAGCGGGGGGAGCACAGATACGCAGTATTTT. Translated, it gives CASSLPSGGSTDTQYF.

With regard to this clone: Mismatch with germline at one junction end may stem from a read error. This chain joins TRBV7-9 and TRBJ2-7; 7 bases agree with TRBD1. The CDR3 consists of 15 residues. Germline V gives CDR1 SEHNR, CDR2 FQNEAQ (reference sequence). CDR3 in amino acids: CSSSLVRTGVYEQYF. CDR3 DNA sequence: TGTTCCAGCAGCTTAGTACGGACAGGAGTCTACGAGCAGTACTTC.

Only one count was recorded for this clone. CDR3 amino acids: CALDREGQPQHF. Here the CDR3 DNA reads TGTGCCTTGGACAGGGAAGGCCAGCCCCAGCATTTT. The rearrangement uses TRBV30 and TRBJ1-5; 8 bases agree with TRBD1. Germline CDR1 and CDR2: GTSNPN and SVGIG (reference sequence). The V segment lost 7 bases and the J segment 7 bases; nucleotides outside the gene matches: 6. This CDR3 is built from 12 residues.

The count of this clone is one. V is TRBV14 and J is TRBJ1-2, with D possibly matching TRBD1 (5 bases). Per the germline V gene, CDR1 is SGHDN and CDR2 is FVKESK. This CDR3 contains 13 residues. V was pared by 4 bases and J by 5 bases, with 11 bases between. The chain's CDR3 is CASSRGGGYGYTF. In DNA form, the CDR3 reads TGTGCCAGCAGCCGCGGGGGTGGGTATGGCTACACCTTC.

V gene TRBV28 combines with J gene TRBJ1-2, with 7 bases matching TRBD1. V lost 5 bases and J lost 4; bases outside the gene matches: 1. Germline CDR1 MDHEN, CDR2 SYDVKM. The CDR3 totals 12 residues. CDR3: CASSRQGYGYTF. The CDR3 DNA reads as TGTGCCAGCAGTAGACAGGGCTATGGCTACACCTTC.

The rearrangement links TRBV9 to TRBJ2-1; 8 bases fit TRBD2. CDR3 length: 17 amino acids. CDR1 and CDR2 (germline): SGDLS, YYNGEE. J lost 5 bases, V lost 0 bases, and 10 bases had no gene match. Here the CDR3 reads CASSVAPASGSHNEQFF. CDR3 nucleotides: TGTGCCAGCAGCGTAGCACCGGCAAGCGGGAGCCACAATGAGCAGTTCTTC.

This clone has a handful of counts. This chain uses TRBV27 with TRBJ2-7; a possible D gene is TRBD2 (5 bases). Germline V gene lookup returns CDR1 MNHEY and CDR2 SMNVEV (reference sequence). V was pared by 3 bases and J by 3 bases, with 15 bases between. The CDR3 length is 15 residues. Here the CDR3 DNA reads TGTGCCAGCAGTTTCTTACGGGGTTTGGACTACGAGCAGTACTTC. It translates to CASSFLRGLDYEQYF.

The gene calls are TRBV13 and TRBJ2-1; TRBD2 matches at 13 bases. Germline CDR1 reads PRHDT; CDR2 reads FYEKMQ (reference sequence). V lost 5 bases and J lost 7; bases outside the gene matches: 8. The CDR3 covers 16 residues. Written as DNA, the CDR3 is TGTGCCAGCAGCCCAACCGGGACTAGCGGGAAAAATGAGCAGTTCTTC. This encodes CASSPTGTSGKNEQFF. Based on the CDR3 plus reference TRBV13 and TRBJ2-1, the full variable domain is AAGVIQSPRHLIKEKRETATLKCYPIPRHDTVYWYQQGPGQDPQFLISFYEKMQSDKGSIPDRFSAQQFSDYHSELNMSSLELGDSALYFCASSPTGTSGKNEQFFGPGTRLTVL.

The chain combines TRBV10-1 with TRBJ2-1; TRBD2 might be the D (6 bases). The germline V and J ends were trimmed by 7 bases and 1 base, with 14 bases remaining between them. This CDR3 is 15 amino acids long. Germline CDR1 and CDR2: WNHNN and SYGVQD (reference sequence). Here the CDR3 reads CASNPWDSSYNEQFF. DNA for the CDR3: TGCGCCAGCAACCCTTGGGACTCGTCCTACAATGAGCAGTTCTTC.

The rearrangement links TRBV6-5 to TRBJ1-1; no reliable D call. The CDR3 runs to 14 residues. V lost 5 bases and J lost 7, with 17 bases in between. CDR1 and CDR2 from the germline V gene are MNHEY and SVGAGI. CDR3 residues: CASSEERDSREAFF. In nucleotides, the CDR3 is TGTGCCAGCAGTGAAGAGAGGGATTCCCGTGAAGCTTTCTTT.

Of note for this clone: The same CDR3 is also encoded by other DNA sequences in this sample. The chain has TRBV19 and TRBJ2-7; 7 bases fit TRBD1. CDR1 and CDR2 (germline): LNHDA, SQIVND (reference sequence). The V segment lost 5 bases and the J segment 3 bases; nucleotides outside the gene matches: 10. The CDR3 extends over 15 amino acids. CDR3 bases: TGTGCCAGTAGTGATGGACAGGTAGCCTTCTACGAGCAGTACTTC. Protein: CASSDGQVAFYEQYF.

The chain recombines TRBV30 with TRBJ2-3; TRBD2 agrees at 7 bases. CDR3 size: 17 residues. Germline-derived CDR1 and CDR2 are GTSNPN and SVGIG (reference sequence). V trimming: 0 bases; J trimming: 7 bases; junction bases outside the gene matches: 16. Written as DNA, the CDR3 is TGTGCCTGGAGTGTAGGCCCCCGCGCGGGAGCGGTAAATACGCAGTATTTT. This encodes CAWSVGPRAGAVNTQYF.

This clone was counted once. The chain couples TRBV2 to TRBJ1-2; D might be TRBD1 (6 bases). Trimming shortened V by 6 bases and J by 4 bases, and 21 bases separated the two germline ends. CDR1 and CDR2 from the germline V gene are SNHLY and FYNNEI. There are 16 residues in the CDR3. The CDR3 sequence: CASSGGGGPALYGYTF. The DNA for the CDR3 is TGTGCCAGCAGCGGGGGCGGGGGCCCGGCCCTCTATGGCTACACCTTC.

By share, this clone counts as medium-sized (0.01 to 0.1%). The rearrangement joins TRBV7-3 to TRBJ2-3; 13 bases agree with TRBD2. The CDR3 covers 17 residues. Germline CDR1 is SGHTA and CDR2 is FQGTGA. J lost 3 bases, V lost 5 bases, and 8 bases had no gene match. The CDR3 sequence is CASSPDGLAGVTDTQYF. The DNA of the CDR3 is TGTGCCAGCAGCCCGGACGGACTAGCGGGAGTAACAGATACGCAGTATTTT.

J is TRBJ1-2 and V is TRBV18, with 7 bases matching TRBD1. The V gene's germline CDR1 is KGHSH and CDR2 LQKENI. The CDR3 is made up of 15 amino acids. The V and J ends lost 2 bases and 4 bases, in that order; junction bases with no gene match: 7. CDR3 amino acids: CASSPGAGGSYGYTF. CDR3 nucleotide sequence: TGTGCCAGCTCACCAGGGGCAGGGGGAAGCTATGGCTACACCTTC.

This clone was detected only once. The rearrangement links TRBV14 to TRBJ1-2, with TRBD1 matching 8 bases. The CDR3 runs 15 residues. Germline assignment: CDR1 SGHDN and CDR2 FVKESK. The V segment lost 1 base and the J segment 4 bases; nucleotides outside the gene matches: 5. CDR3 residues: CASSQALGQGYGYTF. The CDR3 DNA sequence: TGTGCCAGCAGCCAAGCTCTCGGACAGGGCTATGGCTACACCTTC.

In its sample, this clone was seen once. The chain uses TRBV11-1 and TRBJ2-5; 13 nucleotides line up with TRBD2. CDR3 length equals 16 residues. Germline V gene sequence: CDR1 SGHAT, CDR2 FQDESV (reference sequence). V lost 3 bases to trimming and J lost 9 bases; unmatched junction nucleotides: 10. CDR3 amino acids: CASSFTSGRGSEAQYF. Here the CDR3 DNA reads TGTGCCAGCAGCTTCACTAGCGGGAGGGGTTCCGAGGCCCAGTACTTC.

The chain carries TRBV11-2 and TRBJ2-3; TRBD2 might be the D (8 bases). From germline, CDR1 is SGHAT and CDR2 FQNNGV. V gave up 5 bases and J gave up 1 base, with 19 bases separating them. The CDR3 has 17 amino acids. The CDR3: CASSQGVVRGGTDTQYF. Here the CDR3 DNA reads TGTGCCAGCAGCCAGGGGGTCGTGCGGGGGGGCACAGATACGCAGTATTTT. Together with reference TRBV11-2 and TRBJ2-3, the CDR3 gives the full variable domain: EAGVAQSPRYKIIEKRQSVAFWCNPISGHATLYWYQQILGQGPKLLIQFQNNGVVDDSQLPKDRFSAERLKGVDSTLKIQPAKLEDSAVYLCASSQGVVRGGTDTQYFGPGTRLTVL.

The chain joins TRBV7-6 to TRBJ2-7, with D unclear. This CDR3 has 13 amino acids. Between the trimmed V and J ends, which lost 2 bases and 2 bases, there was a span of 7 bases. CDR1 and CDR2 (germline): SGHVS, FNYEAQ. The CDR3 DNA sequence: TGTGCCAGCAGCTTAAGAGAGACCTACGAGCAGTACTTC. Its protein product is CASSLRETYEQYF.

The chain combines TRBV7-3 with TRBJ2-5; 9 bases agree with TRBD1. Germline V gene lookup returns CDR1 SGHTA and CDR2 FQGTGA. The CDR3 is made up of 15 amino acids. With V trimmed by 5 bases and J by 5 bases, 9 bases remained unmatched. The chain's CDR3 is CASSPGQGRQETQYF. For the CDR3, the DNA is TGTGCCAGCAGCCCTGGACAGGGGAGGCAGGAGACCCAGTACTTC.

The chain is built from TRBV11-2 and TRBJ2-6; TRBD1 agrees at 8 bases. The CDR3 contains 16 residues. The V gene's germline CDR1 is SGHAT and CDR2 FQNNGV. J lost 2 bases, V lost 4 bases, and 4 bases had no gene match. The CDR3 is CASSSTGAAGANVLTF. The DNA of the CDR3 is TGTGCCAGCAGCTCGACAGGGGCGGCTGGGGCCAACGTCCTGACTTTC.

The chain carries TRBV19 and TRBJ1-1; D gene uncertain. This CDR3 spans 14 amino acids. CDR1 and CDR2 (germline): LNHDA, SQIVND (reference sequence). V lost 4 bases, J lost 1 base, and 10 bases lay in between. The CDR3 coding sequence is TGTGCCAGTAGTAGATCCACAGCGAACACTGAAGCTTTCTTT. The encoded protein is CASSRSTANTEAFF.

The chain is built from TRBV5-1 and TRBJ2-5; no definite D call. Trimming pared 6 bases from V and 2 bases from J, leaving 14 bases between. There are 14 residues in the CDR3. The germline gives CDR1 SGHRS, CDR2 YFSETQ. Here the CDR3 DNA reads TGCGCCAGCAATCCCTCGACTCAACAAGAGACCCAGTACTTC. This translates into CASNPSTQQETQYF.

The chain carries TRBV7-3 and TRBJ2-3, with unresolved D. This CDR3 has 14 amino acids. CDR1 is SGHTA, CDR2 FQGTGA, per germline. V was clipped by 1 base and J by 2 bases, with 7 bases between them. CDR3 coding DNA: TGTGCCAGCAGCTTAATGGCAGTCACAGATACGCAGTATTTT. It yields the protein CASSLMAVTDTQYF.

Concerning this clone: At one end, the junction sequence differs from germline, possibly due to a read error. The V gene is TRBV2, the J gene TRBJ1-3, with D possibly being TRBD1 (6 bases). This CDR3 comprises 12 residues. CDR1 SNHLY and CDR2 FYNNEI come from the germline V gene. The CDR3 bases are TGTGCCAGCAGTGAAGCTCCAGGGGCCGGTTTATTT. It specifies CASSEAPGAGLF.

Only one count was recorded for this clone. V gene TRBV19 combines with J gene TRBJ1-1; 7 nucleotides line up with TRBD1. The CDR3 contains 16 residues. Germline V CDR1 and CDR2: LNHDA, SQIVND (reference sequence). Losses at the gene ends were 1 base for V and 0 bases for J; bases not matched to a gene: 5. The CDR3 region is CASSIGSQGMNTEAFF. The CDR3 coding sequence is TGTGCCAGTAGTATAGGATCACAGGGGATGAACACTGAAGCTTTCTTT.

The chain uses TRBV28 and TRBJ2-7; 7 bases fit TRBD1. V was clipped by 5 bases and J by 2 bases; unmatched bases: 12. There are 16 residues in the CDR3. Germline V lookup: CDR1 MDHEN, CDR2 SYDVKM. CDR3 nucleotides: TGTGCCAGCAGTATAGCAACACAGGGGTTAACCTACGAGCAGTACTTC. Amino acid sequence: CASSIATQGLTYEQYF.

This clone turned up a few times. The chain carries TRBV9 and TRBJ2-1; 8 bases fit TRBD1. This CDR3 spans 14 amino acids. Germline V CDR1 and CDR2: SGDLS, YYNGEE. V lost 4 bases and J lost 6; bases outside the gene matches: 6. CDR3 sequence: CASSYRQGSNEQFF. In DNA, the CDR3 is TGTGCCAGCAGCTACCGACAGGGGAGCAATGAGCAGTTCTTC.

The chain has TRBV5-4 and TRBJ2-5; D is possibly TRBD1 (5 bases). The CDR3 has 13 amino acids. Deletions cut 2 bases from V and 5 bases from J, with 10 bases between. Per germline, CDR1 SGHNT and CDR2 YYREEE (reference sequence). CDR3 residues: CASSLRGRETQYF. CDR3 nucleotides: TGTGCCAGCAGCTTAAGGGGCCGGGAGACCCAGTACTTC.

The V call is TRBV11-2, the J call TRBJ1-1; D uncertain. CDR3 length equals 17 residues. The germline V and J ends were trimmed by 0 bases and 0 bases, with 14 bases remaining between them. Germline CDR1 reads SGHAT; CDR2 reads FQNNGV. The CDR3 is CASSLDRGGDLNTEAFF. CDR3 coding DNA: TGTGCCAGCAGCTTAGATCGTGGCGGGGATCTGAACACTGAAGCTTTCTTT.

Here the CDR3 reads CASSGGTVGTEKLFF. The CDR3 DNA follows: TGTGCCAGCAGTGGGGGGACAGTAGGGACCGAAAAACTGTTTTTT. The rearrangement joins TRBV6-1 to TRBJ1-4, with TRBD1 matching over 7 bases. Germline-derived CDR1 and CDR2 are MNHNS and SASEGT. J gave up 8 bases and V 4 bases, and 10 bases lay outside the gene matches. This CDR3 comprises 15 residues.